One sample yielded the 9 T cell receptor beta chains listed below, sequenced in a study of blood T cell repertoires in COVID-19. TCRdb's table, derived via immunoSEQ multiplex PCR, lists solely in-frame clones and lacks some. The sample has 410,000 or so clones, 89% seen once; the top ten hold about 1.6%. The specimen was peripheral blood. All receptors come from a woman aged 40-49 years with COVID-19, enrolled during active disease.

This clone was seen once. This chain links TRBV7-9 with TRBJ2-1, with a weak D call TRBD1 (7 bases). The CDR3 is 14 amino acids. Trimming left V 3 bases short and J 5 bases short, with 11 bases between. Germline values: CDR1 SEHNR, CDR2 FQNEAQ (reference sequence). DNA for the CDR3: TGTGCCAGCAGCTTCGGAGGGGGCGACAATGAGCAGTTCTTC. Protein product: CASSFGGGDNEQFF.

This chain links TRBV28 with TRBJ1-1; TRBD1 matches at 9 bases. The V gene's germline CDR1 is MDHEN and CDR2 SYDVKM. With V trimmed by 9 bases and J by 1 base, 9 bases remained unmatched. This CDR3 has 15 amino acids. CDR3 amino acids: CASTGGADGNTEAFF. CDR3 bases: TGTGCCAGTACAGGGGGCGCGGACGGGAACACTGAAGCTTTCTTT.

This clone appeared once. V usage is TRBV5-1 and J usage is TRBJ2-1; 9 bases are a match to TRBD2. Germline-derived CDR1 and CDR2 are SGHRS and YFSETQ. The CDR3 sequence is 15 residues long. The trim removed 2 bases at V and 7 bases at J, leaving 7 bases unmatched. The CDR3 DNA follows: TGCGCCAGCAGCTTAGGCGGGGGGGCGGGGAATGAGCAGTTCTTC. Protein: CASSLGGGAGNEQFF.

The chain recombines TRBV5-4 with TRBJ1-2, with D possibly TRBD1 on 5 matching bases. V was pared by 3 bases and J by 0 bases, with 15 bases between. The CDR3 contains 16 residues. Germline CDR1 SGHNT, CDR2 YYREEE (reference sequence). The CDR3 sequence is CASSSLGGPPNYGYTF. CDR3 nucleotides: TGTGCCAGCAGCTCCCTGGGGGGACCCCCTAACTATGGCTACACCTTC.

V is TRBV20-1 and J is TRBJ1-1; D ambiguous. Germline V CDR1 and CDR2: DFQATT, SNEGSKA (reference sequence). This CDR3 is built from 12 residues. V lost 3 bases and J lost 12, with 17 bases in between. The CDR3 is CSASIQIVGTFF. As DNA, the CDR3 is TGCAGTGCTAGTATACAGATCGTCGGAACTTTCTTT.

The chain employs TRBV28 and TRBJ2-1; 8 bases line up with TRBD1. The CDR3 sequence is 14 residues long. V was pared by 7 bases and J by 10 bases, with 12 bases of the junction left unmatched. Germline-derived CDR1 and CDR2 are MDHEN and SYDVKM. DNA for the CDR3: TGTGCCAGCATCGACAGGGGACTGCCTCCCGAGCAGTTCTTC. Translating gives CASIDRGLPPEQFF.

J is TRBJ1-1 and V is TRBV6-5, with 7 bases matching TRBD1. J gave up 1 base and V 7 bases, and 3 bases lay outside the gene matches. CDR3 length equals 13 residues. Germline CDR1 MNHEY, CDR2 SVGAGI. Written as DNA, the CDR3 is TGTGCCAGCACTCGGGACAGGAACACTGAAGCTTTCTTT. It is translated as CASTRDRNTEAFF.

The chain is built from TRBV2 and TRBJ1-5, with D maybe TRBD1 (6 bases). CDR1 and CDR2 (germline): SNHLY, FYNNEI. Trimming removed 6 bases at V and 6 bases at J, with 18 bases between. CDR3 length: 15 residues. This chain's CDR3 is CASRPQGGAAQPQHF. The DNA of the CDR3 is TGTGCCAGCAGGCCCCAAGGGGGGGCGGCTCAGCCCCAGCATTTT.

With regard to this clone: An end of the junction does not agree with germline; a read error may underlie this. The gene calls are TRBV7-2 and TRBJ2-5; TRBD1 might be the D (5 bases). CDR1 and CDR2 from the germline V gene are SGHTA and FQGNSA. This CDR3 region has 13 residues. The CDR3 sequence is CASSLVGQGTQYF. The CDR3, as DNA: TGTGCCAGCAGCTTAGTGGGGCAAGGGACCCAGTACTTC.